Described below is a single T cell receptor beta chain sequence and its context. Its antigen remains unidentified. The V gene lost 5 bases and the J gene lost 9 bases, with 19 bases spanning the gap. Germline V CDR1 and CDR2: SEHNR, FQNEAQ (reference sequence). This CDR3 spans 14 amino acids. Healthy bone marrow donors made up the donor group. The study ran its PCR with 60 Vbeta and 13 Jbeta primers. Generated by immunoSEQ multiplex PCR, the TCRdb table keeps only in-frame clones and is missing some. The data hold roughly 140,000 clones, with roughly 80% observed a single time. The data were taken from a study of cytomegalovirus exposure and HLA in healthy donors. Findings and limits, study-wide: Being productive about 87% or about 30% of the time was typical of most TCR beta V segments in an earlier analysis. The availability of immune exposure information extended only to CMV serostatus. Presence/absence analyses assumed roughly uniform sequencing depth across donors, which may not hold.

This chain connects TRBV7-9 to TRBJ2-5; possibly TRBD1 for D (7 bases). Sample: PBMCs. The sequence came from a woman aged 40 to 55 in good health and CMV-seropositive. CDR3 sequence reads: CASSRRQGGGAQYF. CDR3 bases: TGTGCCAGCAGCCGACGACAGGGCGGAGGGGCCCAGTACTTC.